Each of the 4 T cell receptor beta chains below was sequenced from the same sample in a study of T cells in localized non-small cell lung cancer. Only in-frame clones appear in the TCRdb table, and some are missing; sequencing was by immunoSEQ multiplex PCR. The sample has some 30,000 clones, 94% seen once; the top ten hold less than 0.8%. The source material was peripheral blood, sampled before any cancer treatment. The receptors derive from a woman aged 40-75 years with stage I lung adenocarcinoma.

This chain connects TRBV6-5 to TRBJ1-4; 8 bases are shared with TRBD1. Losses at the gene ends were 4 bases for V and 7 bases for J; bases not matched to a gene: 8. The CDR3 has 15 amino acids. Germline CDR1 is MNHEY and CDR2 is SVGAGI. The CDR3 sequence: CASSSTQGVVEKLFF. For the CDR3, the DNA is TGTGCCAGCAGTTCCACACAGGGGGTAGTTGAAAAACTGTTTTTT.

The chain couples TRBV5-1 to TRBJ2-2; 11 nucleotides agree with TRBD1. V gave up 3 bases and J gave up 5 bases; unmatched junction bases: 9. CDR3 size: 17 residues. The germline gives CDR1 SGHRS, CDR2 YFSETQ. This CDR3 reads CASSWGPGTGGTGELFF. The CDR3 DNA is TGCGCCAGCAGCTGGGGCCCTGGGACAGGGGGGACCGGGGAGCTGTTTTTT. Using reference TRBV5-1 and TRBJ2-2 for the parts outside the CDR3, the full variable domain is KAGVTQTPRYLIKTRGQQVTLSCSPISGHRSVSWYQQTPGQGLQFLFEYFSETQRNKGNFPGRFSGRQFSNSRSEMNVSTLELGDSALYLCASSWGPGTGGTGELFFGEGSRLTVL.

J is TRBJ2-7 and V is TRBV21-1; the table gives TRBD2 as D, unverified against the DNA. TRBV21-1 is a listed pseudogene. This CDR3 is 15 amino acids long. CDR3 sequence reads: CASSTCLAVFYEQYF. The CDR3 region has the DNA TGTGCCAGCAGCACTTGCCTAGCGGTTTTCTACGAGCAGTACTTC.

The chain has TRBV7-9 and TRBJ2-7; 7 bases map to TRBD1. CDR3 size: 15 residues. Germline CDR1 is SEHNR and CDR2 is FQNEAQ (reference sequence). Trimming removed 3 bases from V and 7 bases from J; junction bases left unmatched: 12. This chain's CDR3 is CASSLRHDRAREQYF. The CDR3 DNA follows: TGTGCCAGCAGCTTGCGGCACGACAGGGCGCGGGAGCAGTACTTC.